This TCR beta chain was obtained from a study of cytotoxic CD8 clonotypes in ibrutinib-treated CLL. Method: immunoSEQ multiplex PCR; TCRdb's copy keeps in-frame clones and lacks some. The sample lists 65,000 to 90,000 clones, approximately 87% seen once, with roughly 35% in the top ten. V lost 4 bases and J lost 0, with 7 bases in between. Germline V lookup: CDR1 SGDLS, CDR2 YYNGEE. The CDR3 has 14 amino acids. The sample consisted of PBMCs, taken after 24 months of ibrutinib treatment. V and J are TRBV9 and TRBJ1-4; D is undetermined. This TCR derives from a human donor with chronic lymphocytic leukemia. The CDR3 nucleotides are TGTGCCAGCAGCCTTGAAGCAACTAATGAAAAACTGTTTTTT. It translates to CASSLEATNEKLFF.